This is a list of T cell receptor beta chains from one sample in a study of beta chain features in type 1 diabetes. Repertoires were generated with immunoSEQ multiplex PCR, while TCRdb's copy carries only in-frame clones and drops some. In the table there are nearly 350,000 clones, roughly a tenth of which are singletons. Sequencing used central memory CD4+ T cells from blood. These receptors were collected from a man aged 25-45 years with type 1 diabetes. CDR3s include the opening cysteine and the closing phenylalanine or tryptophan. D genes are given only for firm matches. Clone sizes are given selectively: once, few, many, or a class where the clone is expanded.

d_call: -; clone_size: few; j_call: TRBJ2-7; v_call: TRBV5-1; cdr3_aa: CASSLAHGRSYEQYF; cdr3_nt: TGCGCCAGCAGCTTGGCGCATGGGAGGTCCTACGAGCAGTACTTC
d_call: -; clone_size: few; j_call: TRBJ1-5; v_call: TRBV9; cdr3_aa: CASRIRSNQPQHF; cdr3_nt: TGTGCCAGCCGGATTCGCTCGAATCAGCCCCAGCATTTT
d_call: TRBD1; clone_size: few; j_call: TRBJ1-2; v_call: TRBV4-3; cdr3_aa: CASSQDLPGGGYGYTF; cdr3_nt: TGCGCCAGCAGCCAAGATTTGCCAGGGGGTGGCTATGGCTACACCTTC
d_call: -; clone_size: many; j_call: TRBJ1-2; v_call: TRBV7-9; cdr3_aa: CASSVSGRTPYGYTF; cdr3_nt: TGTGCCAGCAGTGTTAGCGGCCGGACGCCTTATGGCTACACCTTC
d_call: TRBD2; clone_size: few; j_call: TRBJ2-7; v_call: TRBV7-2; cdr3_aa: CASSPGSGGSREQYF; cdr3_nt: TGTGCCAGCAGCCCCGGGAGCGGGGGGTCGAGGGAGCAGTACTTC
d_call: TRBD1; clone_size: -; j_call: TRBJ1-1; v_call: TRBV10-3; cdr3_aa: CASSPDRVGTEAFF; cdr3_nt: TGTGCCAGCAGTCCGGACAGGGTGGGGACTGAAGCTTTCTTT
d_call: -; clone_size: -; j_call: TRBJ2-5; v_call: TRBV29-1; cdr3_aa: CSVQGTLQETQYF; cdr3_nt: TGCAGCGTGCAGGGGACACTACAAGAGACCCAGTACTTC
d_call: TRBD2; clone_size: -; j_call: TRBJ2-1; v_call: TRBV7-2; cdr3_aa: CASSSGGYNEQFF; cdr3_nt: TGTGCCAGCAGCTCGGGGGGATACAATGAGCAGTTCTTC
d_call: -; clone_size: few; j_call: TRBJ1-1; v_call: TRBV5-4; cdr3_aa: CASSSGRDRRNTEAFF; cdr3_nt: TGTGCCAGCAGCTCAGGACGGGACCGGAGGAACACTGAAGCTTTCTTT
d_call: -; clone_size: few; j_call: TRBJ2-7; v_call: TRBV25-1; cdr3_aa: CASRDIDLSYEQYF; cdr3_nt: TGTGCCAGCAGAGACATCGACCTGTCCTACGAGCAGTACTTC
d_call: TRBD1; clone_size: -; j_call: TRBJ2-7; v_call: TRBV6-6; cdr3_aa: CASSWTGISYEQYF; cdr3_nt: TGTGCCAGCAGTTGGACAGGGATCTCCTACGAGCAGTACTTC
d_call: TRBD2; clone_size: -; j_call: TRBJ2-1; v_call: TRBV2; cdr3_aa: CASRRAGGQGEQFF; cdr3_nt: TGTGCCAGCAGGCGAGCGGGGGGGCAGGGTGAGCAGTTCTTC
d_call: -; clone_size: few; j_call: TRBJ2-7; v_call: TRBV28; cdr3_aa: CASSFVLDLSYEQYF; cdr3_nt: TGTGCCAGCAGTTTCGTTCTGGACTTATCCTACGAGCAGTACTTC
d_call: -; clone_size: -; j_call: TRBJ2-3; v_call: TRBV27; cdr3_aa: CASSSPRGTDTQYF; cdr3_nt: TGTGCCAGCAGTTCTCCCAGAGGGACAGATACGCAGTATTTT
d_call: -; clone_size: many; j_call: TRBJ2-5; v_call: TRBV25-1; cdr3_aa: CASSDPWGMPKETQYF; cdr3_nt: TGTGCCAGCAGTGACCCCTGGGGCATGCCGAAAGAGACCCAGTACTTC
d_call: -; clone_size: -; j_call: TRBJ2-5; v_call: TRBV7-9; cdr3_aa: CASSPPRDQETQYF; cdr3_nt: TGTGCCAGCAGCCCCCCCAGGGACCAAGAGACCCAGTACTTC
d_call: -; clone_size: many; j_call: TRBJ2-7; v_call: TRBV19; cdr3_aa: CASSISQAIPYEQYF; cdr3_nt: TGTGCCAGTAGTATCAGCCAGGCAATCCCCTACGAGCAGTACTTC
d_call: TRBD2; clone_size: few; j_call: TRBJ2-5; v_call: TRBV19; cdr3_aa: CASSGRDRLQETQYF; cdr3_nt: TGTGCCAGTAGCGGGAGGGACCGCCTTCAAGAGACCCAGTACTTC
d_call: -; clone_size: many; j_call: TRBJ2-2; v_call: TRBV4-3; cdr3_aa: CASSQLPGGSYTGELFF; cdr3_nt: TGCGCCAGCAGCCAGCTACCTGGAGGTAGTTACACCGGGGAGCTGTTTTTT
d_call: -; clone_size: -; j_call: TRBJ2-5; v_call: TRBV7-7; cdr3_aa: CASSPYVGGQETQYF; cdr3_nt: TGTGCCAGCAGCCCCTATGTTGGGGGGCAAGAGACCCAGTACTTC
d_call: TRBD1; clone_size: few; j_call: TRBJ1-5; v_call: TRBV15; cdr3_aa: CATSRGLGQRIQPQHF; cdr3_nt: TGTGCCACCAGCAGGGGGTTGGGACAGAGGATCCAGCCCCAGCATTTT
d_call: TRBD1; clone_size: few; j_call: TRBJ1-1; v_call: TRBV4-1; cdr3_aa: CASSQDQGGNTEAFF; cdr3_nt: TGCGCCAGCAGCCAAGACCAGGGGGGGAACACTGAAGCTTTCTTT
d_call: TRBD1; clone_size: -; j_call: TRBJ1-2; v_call: TRBV2; cdr3_aa: CASGDREIGYTF; cdr3_nt: TGTGCCAGCGGGGACAGGGAAATTGGCTACACCTTC
d_call: -; clone_size: -; j_call: TRBJ1-2; v_call: TRBV27; cdr3_aa: CASSFKGRGYGYTF; cdr3_nt: TGTGCCAGCAGTTTTAAAGGGCGAGGCTATGGCTACACCTTC
d_call: -; clone_size: few; j_call: TRBJ1-6; v_call: TRBV4-1; cdr3_aa: CASSPLGREDNSPLHF; cdr3_nt: TGCGCCAGCAGCCCCTTGGGCAGGGAAGACAATTCACCCCTCCACTTT
d_call: -; clone_size: few; j_call: TRBJ1-2; v_call: TRBV6-5; cdr3_aa: CASSYSDKGYGYTF; cdr3_nt: TGTGCCAGCAGTTACTCGGACAAGGGCTATGGCTACACCTTC
d_call: TRBD1; clone_size: few; j_call: TRBJ2-7; v_call: TRBV5-1; cdr3_aa: CASSSWTGASYEQYF; cdr3_nt: TGCGCCAGCAGCTCCTGGACAGGGGCATCCTACGAGCAGTACTTC
d_call: TRBD1; clone_size: -; j_call: TRBJ1-5; v_call: TRBV6-5; cdr3_aa: CASRPGTGGNQPQHF; cdr3_nt: TGTGCCAGCAGGCCAGGGACAGGTGGGAATCAGCCCCAGCATTTT
d_call: TRBD2; clone_size: -; j_call: TRBJ2-7; v_call: TRBV7-2; cdr3_aa: CASSQYGTSAYEQYF; cdr3_nt: TGTGCCAGCAGCCAATACGGGACTAGCGCTTACGAGCAGTACTTC
d_call: TRBD2; clone_size: -; j_call: TRBJ2-1; v_call: TRBV27; cdr3_aa: CASSYERGAYNEQFF; cdr3_nt: TGTGCCAGCAGTTACGAGCGGGGCGCCTACAATGAGCAGTTCTTC